Sequencing of this T cell receptor (beta chain) was carried out in a study of T cell repertoires in cytomegalovirus infection. Germline lookup yields CDR1 SGHVS and CDR2 FQNEAQ. The length of the CDR3 is 14 residues. V was clipped by 6 bases and J by 2 bases, with 12 bases between them. One entry per CDR3 protein, called by TCRdb with MiXCR from the reads. The profile shows a few hundred thousand distinct CDR3 sequences, just under 25% of them singletons. This clonotype was observed at least ten times. The target antigen is unknown. The specimen comprised cultured PBMCs, sampled from culture after CMV antigen stimulation. The receptor was isolated from a human donor in good health (CMV status not recorded). Some clones in this sample may be carry-over from other donors' samples. The chain links TRBV7-8 to TRBJ2-3, with a tentative D call TRBD1 (5 bases). This CDR3 reads CASRKETATDTQYF. CDR3 nucleotide sequence: TGTGCCAGCAGGAAAGAGACAGCCACAGATACGCAGTATTTT.